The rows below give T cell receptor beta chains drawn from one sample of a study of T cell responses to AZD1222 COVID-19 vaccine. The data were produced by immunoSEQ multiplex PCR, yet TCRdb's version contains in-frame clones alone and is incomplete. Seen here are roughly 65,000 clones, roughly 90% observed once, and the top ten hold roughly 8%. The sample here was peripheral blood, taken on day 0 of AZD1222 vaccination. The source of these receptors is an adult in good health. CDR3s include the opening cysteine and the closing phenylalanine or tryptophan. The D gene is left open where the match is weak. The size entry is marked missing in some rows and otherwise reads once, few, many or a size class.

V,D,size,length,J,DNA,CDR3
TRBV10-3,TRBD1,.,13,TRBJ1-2,TGTGCCACCACAGGGGGCTGGCCGGATGGCTACACCTTC,CATTGGWPDGYTF
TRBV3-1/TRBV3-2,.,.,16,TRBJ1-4,TGTGCCAGCAGCCAAGAGATTGGGGGCACAAAGGAAAAACTGTTTTTT,CASSQEIGGTKEKLFF
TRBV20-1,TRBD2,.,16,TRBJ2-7,TGCAGTGCTAGTCTAGGACTAGCGGCCCATGGTTACGAGCAGTACTTC,CSASLGLAAHGYEQYF
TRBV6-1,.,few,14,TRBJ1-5,TGTGCCAGCAGTGAAGCAGGGAAGTATCAGCCCCAGCATTTT,CASSEAGKYQPQHF
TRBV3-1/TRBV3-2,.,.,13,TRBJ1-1,TGTGCCAGCAGCTTCAGGGAGAACACTGAAGCTTTCTTT,CASSFRENTEAFF
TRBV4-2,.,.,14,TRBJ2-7,TGTGCCAGCAGCCCCCGGGACTCCCTCTACGAGCAGTACTTC,CASSPRDSLYEQYF
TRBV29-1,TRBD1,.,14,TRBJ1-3,TGCAGCGTACGCCCCGGGACAGAGGGAAACACCATATATTTT,CSVRPGTEGNTIYF
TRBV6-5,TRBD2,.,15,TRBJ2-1,TGTGCCAGCAGTACCCTAGCGGGAGACTACAATGAGCAGTTCTTC,CASSTLAGDYNEQFF
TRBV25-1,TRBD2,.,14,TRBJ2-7,TGTGCCAGCAGCCCCGGGGGGAGCATCCACGAGCAGTACTTC,CASSPGGSIHEQYF
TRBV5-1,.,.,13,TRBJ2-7,TGCGCCAGCAGCCTGGTAGGGGGCTACGAGCAGTACTTC,CASSLVGGYEQYF
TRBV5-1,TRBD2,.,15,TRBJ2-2,TGCGCCAGCAGCTTGGCCGGGTCGGGGGGCGGGGAGCTGTTTTTT,CASSLAGSGGGELFF
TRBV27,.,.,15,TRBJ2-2,TGTGCCAGCAGTTTATCAAAATCGGGGACCGGGGAGCTGTTTTTT,CASSLSKSGTGELFF
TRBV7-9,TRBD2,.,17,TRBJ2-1,TGTGCCAGCAGCTTAGGGGCTAGCGGGAGGTCCTACAATGAGCAGTTCTTC,CASSLGASGRSYNEQFF
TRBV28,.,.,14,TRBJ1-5,TGTGCCAGCAGTTCAGGACAAACTAATCAGCCCCAGCATTTT,CASSSGQTNQPQHF